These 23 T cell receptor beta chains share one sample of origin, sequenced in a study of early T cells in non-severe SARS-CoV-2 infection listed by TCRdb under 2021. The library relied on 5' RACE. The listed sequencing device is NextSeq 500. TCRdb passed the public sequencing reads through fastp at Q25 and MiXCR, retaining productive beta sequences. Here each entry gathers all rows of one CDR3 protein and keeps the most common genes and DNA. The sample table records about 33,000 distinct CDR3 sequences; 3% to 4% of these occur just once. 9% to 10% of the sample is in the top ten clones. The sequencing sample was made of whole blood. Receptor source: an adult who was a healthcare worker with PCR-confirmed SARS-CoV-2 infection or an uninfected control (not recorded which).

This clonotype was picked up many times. The CDR3 spells CSARVRGSLSNQPQHF. The DNA of the CDR3 is TGCAGTGCTAGGGTGCGGGGATCCCTTAGCAATCAGCCCCAGCATTTT. The chain employs TRBV20-1 and TRBJ1-5; no clear D. V was cut by 3 bases and J by 0 bases, with 15 bases left in between. Germline V lookup: CDR1 DFQATT, CDR2 SNEGSKA (reference sequence). CDR3 length: 16 amino acids.

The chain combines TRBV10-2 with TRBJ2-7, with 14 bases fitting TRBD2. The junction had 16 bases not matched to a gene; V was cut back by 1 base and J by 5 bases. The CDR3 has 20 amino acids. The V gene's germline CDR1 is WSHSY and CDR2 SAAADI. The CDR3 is CASSEWKTGLAGDVKNEQYF. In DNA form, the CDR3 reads TGCGCCAGCAGTGAGTGGAAAACGGGACTAGCGGGAGATGTAAAAAACGAGCAGTACTTC.

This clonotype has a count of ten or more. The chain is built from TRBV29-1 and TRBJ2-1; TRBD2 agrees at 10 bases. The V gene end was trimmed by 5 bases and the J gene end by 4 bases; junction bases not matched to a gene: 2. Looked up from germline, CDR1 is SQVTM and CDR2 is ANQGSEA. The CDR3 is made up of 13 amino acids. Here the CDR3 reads CSVQLAGYNEQFF. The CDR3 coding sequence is TGCAGCGTTCAACTAGCGGGGTACAATGAGCAGTTCTTC.

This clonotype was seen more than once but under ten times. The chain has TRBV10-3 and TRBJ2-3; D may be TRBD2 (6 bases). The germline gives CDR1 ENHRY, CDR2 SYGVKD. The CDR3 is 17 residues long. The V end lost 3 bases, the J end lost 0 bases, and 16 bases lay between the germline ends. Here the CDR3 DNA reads TGTGCCATCAGTGATCGAGAACTAGCCGCCAGCACAGATACGCAGTATTTT. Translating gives CAISDRELAASTDTQYF.

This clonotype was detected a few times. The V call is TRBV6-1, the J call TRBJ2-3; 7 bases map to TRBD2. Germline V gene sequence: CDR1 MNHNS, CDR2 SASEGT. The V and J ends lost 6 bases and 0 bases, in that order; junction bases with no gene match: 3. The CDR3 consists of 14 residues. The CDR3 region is CASRRETSTDTQYF. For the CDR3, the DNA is TGTGCCAGCAGGCGGGAGACTAGCACAGATACGCAGTATTTT.

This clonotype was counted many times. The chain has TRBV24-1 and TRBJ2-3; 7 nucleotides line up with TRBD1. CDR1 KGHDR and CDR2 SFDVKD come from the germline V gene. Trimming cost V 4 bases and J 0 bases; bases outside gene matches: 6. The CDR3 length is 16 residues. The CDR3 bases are TGTGCCACCAGTGACCCCGGGACAGTAAGCACAGATACGCAGTATTTT. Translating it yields CATSDPGTVSTDTQYF.

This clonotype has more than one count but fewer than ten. CDR3 amino acids: CAISDDREIYGYTF. CDR3 DNA: TGTGCCATCAGTGATGACAGGGAGATTTATGGCTACACCTTC. The V and J genes are TRBV10-3 and TRBJ1-2; 7 bases agree with TRBD1. CDR3 length: 14 residues. The germline V gene has CDR1 ENHRY and CDR2 SYGVKD. Trimming at V came to 3 bases and at J to 5 bases, leaving 6 bases not matched to a gene.

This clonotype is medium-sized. CDR3 nucleotide sequence: TGCGCCAGCAGCCTCTCCAGGGCCCCGCTAGACGAGCAGTTCTTC. It is translated as CASSLSRAPLDEQFF. The chain links TRBV4-1 to TRBJ2-1; tentatively, D is TRBD1 (5 bases). The CDR3 contains 15 residues. Germline CDR1 reads MGHRA; CDR2 reads YSYEKL. V lost 4 bases and J lost 10, with 20 bases in between.

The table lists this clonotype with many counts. This CDR3 is CASSYEGVGGEAFF. CDR3 coding DNA: TGTGCCAGCAGTTACGAGGGGGTCGGCGGTGAAGCTTTCTTT. The V call is TRBV6-6, the J call TRBJ1-1; D possibly corresponds to TRBD1 (6 bases). The CDR3 runs 14 residues. Germline-derived CDR1 and CDR2 are MNHNY and SVGAGI (reference sequence). Trimming left V 2 bases short and J 7 bases short, with 14 bases between.

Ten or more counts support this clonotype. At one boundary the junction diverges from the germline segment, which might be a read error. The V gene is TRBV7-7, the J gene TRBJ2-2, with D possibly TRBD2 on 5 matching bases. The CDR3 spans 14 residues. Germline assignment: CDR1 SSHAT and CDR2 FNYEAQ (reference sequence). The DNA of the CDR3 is TGTGCTAGCAGCTTTACTAGGGACACCGGGGAGCTGTTTTTT. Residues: CASSFTRDTGELFF.

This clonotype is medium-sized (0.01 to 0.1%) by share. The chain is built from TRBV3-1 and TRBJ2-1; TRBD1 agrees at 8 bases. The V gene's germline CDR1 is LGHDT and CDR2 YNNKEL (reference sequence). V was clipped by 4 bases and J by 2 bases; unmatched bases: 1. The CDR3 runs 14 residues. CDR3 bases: TGTGCCAGCAGCCCGGACAGGGCCTACAATGAGCAGTTCTTC. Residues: CASSPDRAYNEQFF.

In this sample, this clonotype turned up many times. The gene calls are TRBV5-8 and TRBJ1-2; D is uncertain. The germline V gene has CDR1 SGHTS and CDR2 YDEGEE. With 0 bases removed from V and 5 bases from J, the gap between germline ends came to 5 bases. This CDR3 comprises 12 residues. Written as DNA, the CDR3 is TGTGCCAGCAGCTTGGTTCGGTATGGCTACACCTTC. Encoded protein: CASSLVRYGYTF.

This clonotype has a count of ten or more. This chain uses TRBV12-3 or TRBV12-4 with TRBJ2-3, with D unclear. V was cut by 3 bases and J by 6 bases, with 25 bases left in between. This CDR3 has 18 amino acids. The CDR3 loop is CASSFLPGRPPTMDTQYF. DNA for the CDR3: TGTGCCAGCAGTTTTCTTCCAGGTCGCCCCCCCACCATGGATACGCAGTATTTT.

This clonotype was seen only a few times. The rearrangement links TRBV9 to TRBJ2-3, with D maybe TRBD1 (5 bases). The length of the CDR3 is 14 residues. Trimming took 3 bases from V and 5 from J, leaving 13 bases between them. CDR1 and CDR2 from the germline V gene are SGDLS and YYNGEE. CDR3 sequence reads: CASSEARGKDTQYF. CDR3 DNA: TGTGCCAGCAGCGAAGCTAGGGGTAAAGATACGCAGTATTTT.

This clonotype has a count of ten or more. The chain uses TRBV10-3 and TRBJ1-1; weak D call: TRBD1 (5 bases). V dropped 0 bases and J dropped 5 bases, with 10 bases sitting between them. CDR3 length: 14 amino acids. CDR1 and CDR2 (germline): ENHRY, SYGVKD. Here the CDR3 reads CAISESGGKTEAFF. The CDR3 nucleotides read TGTGCCATCAGTGAGTCGGGGGGGAAGACTGAAGCTTTCTTT.

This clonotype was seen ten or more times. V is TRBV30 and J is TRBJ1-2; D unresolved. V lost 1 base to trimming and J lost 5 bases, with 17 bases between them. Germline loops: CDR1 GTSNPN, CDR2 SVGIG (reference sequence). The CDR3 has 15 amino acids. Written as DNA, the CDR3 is TGTGCCTGGAGTGCTGTATACCCGGCTTTATATGGCTACACCTTC. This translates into CAWSAVYPALYGYTF. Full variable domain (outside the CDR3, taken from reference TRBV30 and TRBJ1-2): SQTIHQWPATLVQPVGSPLSLECTVEGTSNPNLYWYRQAAGRGLQLLFYSVGIGQISSEVPQNLSASRPQDRQFILSSKKLLLSDSGFYLCAWSAVYPALYGYTFGSGTRLTVV.

The CDR3 nucleotides read TGTGCCAGTAGCCATCCGGGAGATACGCAGTATTTT. It specifies CASSHPGDTQYF. The chain joins TRBV19 to TRBJ2-3; D not certain. The ends were cut back, 6 bases at V and 5 bases at J, with 9 bases in the middle. The germline CDR1 and CDR2 sequences are LNHDA and SQIVND (reference sequence). The CDR3 has 12 residues.

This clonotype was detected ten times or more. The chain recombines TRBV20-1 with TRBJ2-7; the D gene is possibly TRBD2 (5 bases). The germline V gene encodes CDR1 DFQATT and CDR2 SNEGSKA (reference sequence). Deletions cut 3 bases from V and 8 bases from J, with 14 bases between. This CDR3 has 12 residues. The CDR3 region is CSASEVPGKQYF. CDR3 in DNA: TGCAGTGCTAGCGAAGTCCCGGGGAAGCAGTACTTC.

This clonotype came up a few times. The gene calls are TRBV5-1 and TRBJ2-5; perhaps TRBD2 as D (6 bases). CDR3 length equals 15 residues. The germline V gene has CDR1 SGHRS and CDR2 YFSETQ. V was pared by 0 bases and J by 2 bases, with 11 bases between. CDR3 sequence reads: CASSLGEVLQETQYF. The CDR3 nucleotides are TGCGCCAGCAGCTTGGGGGAGGTCCTTCAAGAGACCCAGTACTTC.

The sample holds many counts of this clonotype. In nucleotides, the CDR3 is TGTGCCAGCCATGGAGCTGGGTATGGCTACACCTTC. It translates to CASHGAGYGYTF. This sequence joins TRBV6-6 and TRBJ1-2; D gene uncertain. Germline-derived CDR1 and CDR2 are MNHNY and SVGAGI (reference sequence). CDR3 size: 12 residues. Trimming took 8 bases from V and 5 from J, leaving 12 bases between them.

For the CDR3, the DNA is TGTGCCAGCAGTTTAGGGACAGGGCTTTACGAGCAGTACGTC. Translated, it gives CASSLGTGLYEQYV. The chain employs TRBV12-3 or TRBV12-4 and TRBJ2-7, with 8 nucleotides matching TRBD1. The ends lost 1 base at V and 4 bases at J; junction bases unmatched: 3. The CDR3 sequence is 14 residues long.

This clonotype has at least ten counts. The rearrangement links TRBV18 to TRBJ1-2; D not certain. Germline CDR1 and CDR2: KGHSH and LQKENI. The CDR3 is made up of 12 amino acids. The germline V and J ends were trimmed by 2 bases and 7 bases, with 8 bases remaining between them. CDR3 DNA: TGTGCCAGCTCACCATCGGACGCTGGCTACACCTTC. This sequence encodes CASSPSDAGYTF.

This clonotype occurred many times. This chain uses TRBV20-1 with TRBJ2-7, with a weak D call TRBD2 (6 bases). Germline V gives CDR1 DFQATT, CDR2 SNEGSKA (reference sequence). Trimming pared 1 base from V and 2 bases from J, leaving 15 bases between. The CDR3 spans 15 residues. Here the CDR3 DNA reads TGCAGTGCTAGAGCCCCAGGGACTGGGACCTACGAGCAGTACTTC. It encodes CSARAPGTGTYEQYF.